Shown below are 2 T cell receptor beta chains from a single sample sequenced in a study of Ad26.COV2.S vaccination and SARS-CoV-2 variants. Noted treatment: roughly 20 received Ad26.COV2.S at low or high dose, single or two shots; several received placebo; per-sample allocation not given. Each sample was drawn 63 days after the first injection (of vaccine or placebo). Using immunoSEQ multiplex PCR, the repertoire was profiled, and TCRdb retains in-frame clones only, with some absent. The repertoire has roughly 420,000 clones, about 88% of them found once; the top ten carry about 2.5%. This material consisted of peripheral blood, taken in a trial of Ad26.COV2.S vaccine versus placebo. Receptors originate from a person between 18 and 65 years old who received the Ad26.COV2.S COVID-19 vaccine or a placebo.

The rearrangement links TRBV29-1 to TRBJ1-1; a weak D match, TRBD1 (5 bases). From germline, CDR1 is SQVTM and CDR2 ANQGSEA. This CDR3 has 13 residues. With 6 bases removed from V and 0 bases from J, the gap between germline ends came to 11 bases. The CDR3 DNA follows: TGCAGCGTCTTCAGGGAACTGAACACTGAAGCTTTCTTT. This codes for CSVFRELNTEAFF.

The CDR3 loop reads CASSQGLVDTQYF. The DNA for the CDR3 is TGTGCCAGCAGCCAGGGACTAGTCGATACGCAGTATTTT. The rearrangement joins TRBV14 to TRBJ2-3; 8 bases agree with TRBD2. This CDR3 contains 13 residues. V lost 3 bases to trimming and J lost 6 bases; unmatched junction nucleotides: 2. Germline V gives CDR1 SGHDN, CDR2 FVKESK.